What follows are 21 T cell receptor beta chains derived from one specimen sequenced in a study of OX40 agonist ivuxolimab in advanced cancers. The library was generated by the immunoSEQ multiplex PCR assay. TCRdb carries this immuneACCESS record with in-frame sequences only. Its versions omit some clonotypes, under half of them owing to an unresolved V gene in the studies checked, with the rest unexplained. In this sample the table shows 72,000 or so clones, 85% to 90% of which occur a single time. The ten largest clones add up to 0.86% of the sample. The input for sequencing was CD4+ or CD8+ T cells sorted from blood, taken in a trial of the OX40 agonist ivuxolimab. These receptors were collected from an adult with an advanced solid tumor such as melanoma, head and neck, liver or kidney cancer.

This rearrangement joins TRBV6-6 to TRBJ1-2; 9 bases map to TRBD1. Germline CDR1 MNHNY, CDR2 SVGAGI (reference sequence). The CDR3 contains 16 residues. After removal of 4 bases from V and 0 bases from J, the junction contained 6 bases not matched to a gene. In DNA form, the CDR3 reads TGTGCCAGCAGTTCCGGACAGGGGAGCCCTAACTATGGCTACACCTTC. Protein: CASSSGQGSPNYGYTF.

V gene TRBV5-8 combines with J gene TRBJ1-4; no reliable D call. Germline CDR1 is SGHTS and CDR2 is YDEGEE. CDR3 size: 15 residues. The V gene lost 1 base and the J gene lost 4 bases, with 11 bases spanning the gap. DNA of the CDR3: TGTGCCAGCAGCTTGCGTCTATCGAATAATGAAAAACTGTTTTTT. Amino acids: CASSLRLSNNEKLFF.

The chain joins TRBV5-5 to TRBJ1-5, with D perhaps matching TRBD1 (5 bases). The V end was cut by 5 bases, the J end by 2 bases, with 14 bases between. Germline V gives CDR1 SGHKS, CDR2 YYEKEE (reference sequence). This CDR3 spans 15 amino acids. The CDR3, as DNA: TGTGCCAGCAGTCGGGGGAGGGAGGGCAATCAGCCCCAGCATTTT. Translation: CASSRGREGNQPQHF. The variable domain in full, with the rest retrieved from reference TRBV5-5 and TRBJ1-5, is DAGVTQSPTHLIKTRGQQVTLRCSPISGHKSVSWYQQVLGQGPQFIFQYYEKEERGRGNFPDRFSARQFPNYSSELNVNALLLGDSALYLCASSRGREGNQPQHFGDGTRLSIL.

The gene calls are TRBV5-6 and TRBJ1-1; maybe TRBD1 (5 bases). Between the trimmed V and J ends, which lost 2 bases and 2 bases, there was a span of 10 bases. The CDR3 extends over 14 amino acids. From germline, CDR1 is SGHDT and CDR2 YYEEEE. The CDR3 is CASSLRGGNTEAFF. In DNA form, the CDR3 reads TGTGCCAGCAGCTTACGGGGGGGTAACACTGAAGCTTTCTTT. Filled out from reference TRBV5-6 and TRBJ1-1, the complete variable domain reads DAGVTQSPTHLIKTRGQQVTLRCSPKSGHDTVSWYQQALGQGPQFIFQYYEEEERQRGNFPDRFSGHQFPNYSSELNVNALLLGDSALYLCASSLRGGNTEAFFGQGTRLTVV.

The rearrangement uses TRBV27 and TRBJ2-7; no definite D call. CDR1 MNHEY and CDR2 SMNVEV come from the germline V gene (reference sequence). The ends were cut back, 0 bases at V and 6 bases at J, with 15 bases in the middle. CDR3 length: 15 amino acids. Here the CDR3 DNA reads TGTGCCAGCAGTTTATCGCCAGCAGCCCTTGGCGAGCAGTACTTC. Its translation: CASSLSPAALGEQYF.

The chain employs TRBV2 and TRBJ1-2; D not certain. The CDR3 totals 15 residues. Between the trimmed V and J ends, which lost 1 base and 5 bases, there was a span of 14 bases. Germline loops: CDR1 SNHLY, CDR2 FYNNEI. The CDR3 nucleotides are TGTGCCAGCAGTGAAGGTCCCCGAATCATTTATGGCTACACCTTC. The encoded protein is CASSEGPRIIYGYTF. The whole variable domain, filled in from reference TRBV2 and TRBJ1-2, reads EPEVTQTPSHQVTQMGQEVILRCVPISNHLYFYWYRQILGQKVEFLVSFYNNEISEKSEIFDDQFSVERPDGSNFTLKIRSTKLEDSAMYFCASSEGPRIIYGYTFGSGTRLTVV.

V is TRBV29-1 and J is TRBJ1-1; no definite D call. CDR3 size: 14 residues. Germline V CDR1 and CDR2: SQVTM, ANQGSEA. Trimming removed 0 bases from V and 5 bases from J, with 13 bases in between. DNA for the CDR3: TGCAGCGTTGAAGAACAAGGTTTTAGGACTGAAGCTTTCTTT. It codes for CSVEEQGFRTEAFF. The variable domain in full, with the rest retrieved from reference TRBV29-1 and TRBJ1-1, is SAVISQKPSRDICQRGTSLTIQCQVDSQVTMMFWYRQQPGQSLTLIATANQGSEATYESGFVIDKFPISRPNLTFSTLTVSNMSPEDSSIYLCSVEEQGFRTEAFFGQGTRLTVV.

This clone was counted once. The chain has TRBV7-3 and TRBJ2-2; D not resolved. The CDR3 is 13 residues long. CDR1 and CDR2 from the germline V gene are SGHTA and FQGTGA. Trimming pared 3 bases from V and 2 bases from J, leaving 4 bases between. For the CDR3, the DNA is TGTGCCAGCAGCTTTTATAACACCGGGGAGCTGTTTTTT. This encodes CASSFYNTGELFF.

The CDR3 bases are TGTGCCTGGGCGCTGACAGGGAGTCAGCCCCAGCATTTT. It translates to CAWALTGSQPQHF. The gene calls are TRBV30 and TRBJ1-5; 7 bases line up with TRBD1. With 5 bases clipped from V and 6 bases from J, the junction kept 7 bases outside the gene matches. CDR1 GTSNPN and CDR2 SVGIG come from the germline V gene (reference sequence). There are 13 residues in the CDR3.

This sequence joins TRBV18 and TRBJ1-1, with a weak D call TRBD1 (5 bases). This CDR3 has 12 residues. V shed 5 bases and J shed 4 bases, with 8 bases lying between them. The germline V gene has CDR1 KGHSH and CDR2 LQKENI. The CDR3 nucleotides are TGTGCCAGCTCATCCAGGGTCACTGAAGCTTTCTTT. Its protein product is CASSSRVTEAFF.

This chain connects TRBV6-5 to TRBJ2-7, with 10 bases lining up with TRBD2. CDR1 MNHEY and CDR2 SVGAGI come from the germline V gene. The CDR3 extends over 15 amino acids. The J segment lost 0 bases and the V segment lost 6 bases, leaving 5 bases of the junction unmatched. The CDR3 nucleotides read TGTGCCAGCAGGACCACTAGCGGGAACTCCTACGAGCAGTACTTC. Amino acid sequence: CASRTTSGNSYEQYF.

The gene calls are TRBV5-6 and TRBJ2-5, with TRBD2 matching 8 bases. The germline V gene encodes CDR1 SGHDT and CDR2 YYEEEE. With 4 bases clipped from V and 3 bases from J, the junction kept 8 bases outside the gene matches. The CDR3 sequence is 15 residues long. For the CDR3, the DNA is TGTGCCAGCAGCAGTCCCGGGACTAGAGAAGAGACCCAGTACTTC. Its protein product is CASSSPGTREETQYF.

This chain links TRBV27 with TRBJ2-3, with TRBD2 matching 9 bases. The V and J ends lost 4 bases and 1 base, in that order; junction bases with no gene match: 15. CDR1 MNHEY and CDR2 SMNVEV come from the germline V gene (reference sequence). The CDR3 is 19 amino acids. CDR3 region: CASSSPRYSGRGGTDTQYF. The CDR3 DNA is TGTGCCAGCAGTTCACCCCGGTATAGCGGGAGAGGGGGCACAGATACGCAGTATTTT.

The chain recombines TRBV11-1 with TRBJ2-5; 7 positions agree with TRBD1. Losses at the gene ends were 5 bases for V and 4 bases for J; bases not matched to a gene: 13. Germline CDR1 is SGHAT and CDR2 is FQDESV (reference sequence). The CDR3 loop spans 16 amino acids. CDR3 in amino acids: CASSRQTGTRRETQYF. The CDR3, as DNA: TGTGCCAGCAGCCGACAGACAGGGACGAGAAGAGAGACCCAGTACTTC.

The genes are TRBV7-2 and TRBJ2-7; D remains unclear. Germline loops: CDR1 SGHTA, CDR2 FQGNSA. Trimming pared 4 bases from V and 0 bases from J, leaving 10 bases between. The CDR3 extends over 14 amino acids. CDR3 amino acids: CASSSRYDSYEQYF. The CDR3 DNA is TGTGCCAGCAGCTCCAGATATGACTCCTACGAGCAGTACTTC.

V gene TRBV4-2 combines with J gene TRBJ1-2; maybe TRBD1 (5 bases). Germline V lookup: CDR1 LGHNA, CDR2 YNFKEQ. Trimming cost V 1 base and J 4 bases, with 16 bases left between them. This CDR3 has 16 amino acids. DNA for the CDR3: TGTGCCAGCAGCCAAGCCAAAGGGGTCGAACTCTATGGCTACACCTTC. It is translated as CASSQAKGVELYGYTF.

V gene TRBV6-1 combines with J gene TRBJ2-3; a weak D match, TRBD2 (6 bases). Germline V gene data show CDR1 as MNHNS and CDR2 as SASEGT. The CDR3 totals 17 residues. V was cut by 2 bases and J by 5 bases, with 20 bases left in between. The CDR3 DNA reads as TGTGCCAGCAGTGAATGGGTAGCGGTCAGAGGTGGAGATACGCAGTATTTT. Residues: CASSEWVAVRGGDTQYF.

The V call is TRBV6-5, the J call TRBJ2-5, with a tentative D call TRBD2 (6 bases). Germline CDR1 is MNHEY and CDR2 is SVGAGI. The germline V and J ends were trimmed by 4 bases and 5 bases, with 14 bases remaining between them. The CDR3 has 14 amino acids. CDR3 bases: TGTGCCAGCAGTTGGGCGGGGACGGAGGAGACCCAGTACTTC. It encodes CASSWAGTEETQYF.

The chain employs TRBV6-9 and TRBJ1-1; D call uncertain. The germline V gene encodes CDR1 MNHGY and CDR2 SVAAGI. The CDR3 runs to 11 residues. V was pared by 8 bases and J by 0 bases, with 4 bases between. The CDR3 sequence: CASRLNTEAFF. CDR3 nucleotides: TGTGCCAGCCGGCTGAACACTGAAGCTTTCTTT.

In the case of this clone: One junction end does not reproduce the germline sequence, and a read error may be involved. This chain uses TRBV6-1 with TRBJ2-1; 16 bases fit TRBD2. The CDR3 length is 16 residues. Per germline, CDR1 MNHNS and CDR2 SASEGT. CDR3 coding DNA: TGTGCCAGCAGAGAAGGGACTAGCGGGAGGGGGAATGAGCAGTTCTTC. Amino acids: CASREGTSGRGNEQFF.

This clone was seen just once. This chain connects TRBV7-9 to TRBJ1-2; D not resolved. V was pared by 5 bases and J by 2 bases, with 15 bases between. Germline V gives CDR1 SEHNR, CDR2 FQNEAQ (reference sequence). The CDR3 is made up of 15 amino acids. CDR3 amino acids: CASSPLRASNYGYTF. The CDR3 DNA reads TGTGCCAGCAGCCCCCTCCGGGCCAGCAACTATGGCTACACCTTC.